This entry lists 6 T cell receptor beta chains sequenced from one sample in a study of CD8+ T cells in alopecia areata. Extraction of RNA preceded its reverse transcription into cDNA, which served as the sequencing template. Generated by immunoSEQ multiplex PCR, the TCRdb table keeps only in-frame clones and is missing some. The data contain 110,000 or so clones, approximately 59% of them seen just once; the ten biggest clones take up 20% to 25%. Sequenced: CD8+ T cells sorted from blood. All receptors come from a human donor in good health.

This clone was counted a single time. This sequence joins TRBV15 and TRBJ2-1; a weak D match, TRBD2 (5 bases). CDR1 and CDR2 (germline): LNHNV, YYDKDF (reference sequence). The V gene lost 8 bases and the J gene lost 7 bases, with 12 bases spanning the gap. The CDR3 is made up of 12 amino acids. CDR3 DNA: TGTGCCACCGCCGGGCGAGGGAATGAGCAGTTCTTC. Its protein is CATAGRGNEQFF. Full variable domain (remainder filled in from reference TRBV15 and TRBJ2-1): DAMVIQNPRYQVTQFGKPVTLSCSQTLNHNVMYWYQQKSSQAPKLLFHYYDKDFNNEADTPDNFQSRRPNTSFCFLDIRSPGLGDTAMYLCATAGRGNEQFFGPGTRLTVL.

In regard to this clone: One junction end disagrees with the germline gene, perhaps due to a read error. The chain recombines TRBV10-3 with TRBJ1-1; D is ambiguous. Germline V gene sequence: CDR1 ENHRY, CDR2 SYGVKD. CDR3 length equals 16 residues. CDR3 residues: CASSYSVSAFFTEAFF. CDR3 in DNA: TGTGCCAGCAGTTACTCGGTTTCGGCTTTTTTCACTGAAGCTTTCTTT.

V usage is TRBV28 and J usage is TRBJ1-2; D unclear. This CDR3 region has 15 residues. The V end lost 7 bases, the J end lost 2 bases, and 17 bases lay between the germline ends. The germline gives CDR1 MDHEN, CDR2 SYDVKM. This chain's CDR3 is CASTAPYDANYGYTF. CDR3 in DNA: TGTGCCAGCACGGCGCCGTATGACGCGAACTATGGCTACACCTTC.

The V gene is TRBV28, the J gene TRBJ2-2; D unclear. CDR1 MDHEN and CDR2 SYDVKM come from the germline V gene. The CDR3 is 16 amino acids. Trimming shortened V by 6 bases and J by 1 base, and 15 bases separated the two germline ends. The CDR3 nucleotides are TGTGCCAGCAGCCCCCGAGGTTCCTGGAACACCGGGGAGCTGTTTTTT. Amino acid sequence: CASSPRGSWNTGELFF.

The V call is TRBV10-3, the J call TRBJ2-7; no clear D gene. V lost 3 bases and J lost 3, with 3 bases in between. Germline CDR1 and CDR2: ENHRY and SYGVKD. The CDR3 runs 11 residues. The CDR3 loop reads CAISEDYEQYF. DNA of the CDR3: TGTGCCATCAGTGAAGACTACGAGCAGTACTTC.

This clone was seen a handful of times. The rearrangement uses TRBV9 and TRBJ1-1; D might be TRBD1 (6 bases). The CDR3 length is 13 residues. Germline CDR1 reads SGDLS; CDR2 reads YYNGEE. Trimming removed 0 bases at V and 6 bases at J, with 9 bases between. The CDR3 coding sequence is TGTGCCAGCAGCGTAGCCGGGGGCCCTGAAGCTTTCTTT. Its translation: CASSVAGGPEAFF.